The 5 T cell receptor beta chains below were found in one sample sequenced in a study of beta chain features in type 1 diabetes. All of the isolated RNA was reverse transcribed, so expressed TCRB transcripts were sequenced. The repertoire was sequenced with immunoSEQ multiplex PCR; TCRdb's copy has only in-frame clones and lacks some. Counted here are 150,000 to 160,000 clones, more than 9.5% occurring once; the ten biggest clones make up about 1.9%. Sequencing was carried out using central memory CD4+ T cells from blood. The source is a man aged 18 to 29 in good health.

This clone was recorded a few times. This chain connects TRBV27 to TRBJ2-3; D remains unclear. CDR1 and CDR2 (germline): MNHEY, SMNVEV (reference sequence). The CDR3 length is 14 residues. V shed 0 bases and J shed 11 bases, with 15 bases lying between them. This CDR3 reads CASSLSLHTGRQYF. The DNA for the CDR3 is TGTGCCAGCAGTTTATCCCTCCACACCGGTCGGCAGTATTTT.

The chain is built from TRBV30 and TRBJ1-5, with a weak D call TRBD1 (6 bases). There are 14 residues in the CDR3. Germline-derived CDR1 and CDR2 are GTSNPN and SVGIG (reference sequence). V shed 1 base and J shed 7 bases, with 14 bases lying between them. CDR3 sequence (DNA): TGTGCCTGGAGTGCCAACAGGGTACGCCAGCCCCAGCATTTT. Its protein is CAWSANRVRQPQHF. The full variable domain, in which reference TRBV30 and TRBJ1-5 provide the parts outside the CDR3, is SQTIHQWPATLVQPVGSPLSLECTVEGTSNPNLYWYRQAAGRGLQLLFYSVGIGQISSEVPQNLSASRPQDRQFILSSKKLLLSDSGFYLCAWSANRVRQPQHFGDGTRLSIL.

The V gene is TRBV30, the J gene TRBJ1-1; D gene ambiguous. The CDR3 consists of 11 residues. The ends were cut back, 5 bases at V and 11 bases at J, with 15 bases in the middle. Germline loops: CDR1 GTSNPN, CDR2 SVGIG (reference sequence). CDR3 in amino acids: CAWARQRGAFF. In DNA form, the CDR3 reads TGTGCCTGGGCGCGACAACGAGGGGCTTTCTTT.

V gene TRBV5-4 combines with J gene TRBJ2-1, with D perhaps matching TRBD2 (7 bases). The V and J ends lost 2 bases and 7 bases respectively, with 19 bases between them. The CDR3 sequence is 16 residues long. Looked up from germline, CDR1 is SGHNT and CDR2 is YYREEE (reference sequence). The CDR3 coding sequence is TGTGCCAGCAGCTTAGGTTCCGGGGGGCCTAAGAATGAGCAGTTCTTC. This translates into CASSLGSGGPKNEQFF.

This clone was seen more than once but under ten times. The V and J genes are TRBV7-2 and TRBJ1-2, with 8 bases lining up with TRBD1. The V and J ends lost 3 bases and 6 bases, in that order; junction bases with no gene match: 9. Germline CDR1 is SGHTA and CDR2 is FQGNSA. The CDR3 spans 15 residues. The CDR3 DNA reads TGTGCCAGCAGCTTTCGGGACAGGACATATCATGGCTACACCTTC. Translated: CASSFRDRTYHGYTF. The full variable domain, rest sourced from reference TRBV7-2 and TRBJ1-2, is GAGVSQSPSNKVTEKGKDVELRCDPISGHTALYWYRQSLGQGLEFLIYFQGNSAPDKSGLPSDRFSAERTGGSVSTLTIQRTQQEDSAVYLCASSFRDRTYHGYTFGSGTRLTVV.